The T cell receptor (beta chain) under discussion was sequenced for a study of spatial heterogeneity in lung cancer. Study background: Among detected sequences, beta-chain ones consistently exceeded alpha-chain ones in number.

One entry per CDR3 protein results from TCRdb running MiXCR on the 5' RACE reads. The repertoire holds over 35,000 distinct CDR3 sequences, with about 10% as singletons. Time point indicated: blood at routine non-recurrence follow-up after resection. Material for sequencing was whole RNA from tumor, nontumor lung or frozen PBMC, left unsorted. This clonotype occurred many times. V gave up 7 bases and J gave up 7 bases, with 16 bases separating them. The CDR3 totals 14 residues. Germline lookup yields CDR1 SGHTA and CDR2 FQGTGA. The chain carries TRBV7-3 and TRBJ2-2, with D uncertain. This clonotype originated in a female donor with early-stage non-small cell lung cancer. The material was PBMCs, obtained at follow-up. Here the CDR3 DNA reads TGTGCCAGCACCCTTTCGGGCGCTAACGGGGAGCTGTTTTTT. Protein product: CASTLSGANGELFF.